These 20 T cell receptor beta chains were sequenced from one sample in a study of cytomegalovirus exposure and HLA in healthy donors (dated by TCRdb to about 2017). The method was the immunoSEQ multiplex PCR assay. A mixture of 60 forward primers for TCR Vbeta segments and 13 reverse primers for TCR Jbeta segments was used in the multiplex PCR. TCRdb retrieved this table from immuneACCESS and kept in-frame rearrangements only. Not all clones are present; in checked studies, unresolved V genes account for under half, and no reason is known for the remainder. This sample gives approximately 89,000 clones in total; about three fifths of them show up just once. Of the sample, 5.5% is held by the ten largest clones. The material sequenced was PBMCs. The receptors originated from a woman aged 30 to 39 in good health and CMV-seropositive.

The gene calls are TRBV14 and TRBJ2-1; D is undetermined. V was cut by 4 bases and J by 6 bases, with 16 bases left in between. CDR1 SGHDN and CDR2 FVKESK come from the germline V gene. This CDR3 region has 15 residues. The CDR3 nucleotides read TGTGCCAGCAGCCGCGAACTGTCAGGATTCAATGAGCAGTTCTTC. This gives the protein CASSRELSGFNEQFF.

The gene calls are TRBV7-2 and TRBJ2-2; D not certain. The germline V gene encodes CDR1 SGHTA and CDR2 FQGNSA. The CDR3 spans 15 residues. Trimming removed 1 base from V and 7 bases from J, with 13 bases in between. The DNA for the CDR3 is TGTGCCAGCAGCTTAGTGACGCTGCGGAGCGGGGAGCTGTTTTTT. It is translated as CASSLVTLRSGELFF.

The chain uses TRBV2 and TRBJ2-2; maybe TRBD2 (5 bases). There are 12 residues in the CDR3. Between the trimmed V and J ends, which lost 7 bases and 3 bases, there was a span of 6 bases. From germline, CDR1 is SNHLY and CDR2 FYNNEI. For the CDR3, the DNA is TGTGCCAGCACGCGGGACACCGGGGAGCTGTTTTTT. It specifies CASTRDTGELFF.

This sequence joins TRBV30 and TRBJ2-7, with D possibly TRBD1 on 7 matching bases. V lost 0 bases and J lost 11, with 14 bases in between. The germline CDR1 and CDR2 sequences are GTSNPN and SVGIG (reference sequence). The CDR3 sequence is 12 residues long. As DNA, the CDR3 is TGTGCCTGGAGTGTACGCGGGGACAGAAAGTACTTC. Translating gives CAWSVRGDRKYF.

V gene TRBV7-3 combines with J gene TRBJ2-3; TRBD2 might be the D (6 bases). Trimming cost V 2 bases and J 3 bases, with 9 bases left between them. The CDR3 is 14 amino acids. CDR1 is SGHTA, CDR2 FQGTGA, per germline. Written as DNA, the CDR3 is TGTGCCAGCAGCTTACGTGGGGGGACAGATACGCAGTATTTT. Translation: CASSLRGGTDTQYF.

The J gene is TRBJ2-3, the V gene TRBV9; maybe TRBD2 (6 bases). Germline CDR1 and CDR2: SGDLS and YYNGEE. This CDR3 comprises 16 residues. Trimming removed 0 bases from V and 3 bases from J, with 14 bases in between. The CDR3 region is CASSVGVTSGTDTQYF. The CDR3 DNA reads as TGTGCCAGCAGCGTAGGGGTGACTAGTGGTACAGATACGCAGTATTTT.

The chain employs TRBV5-1 and TRBJ2-3; 9 bases line up with TRBD1. CDR1 is SGHRS and CDR2 is YFSETQ in the germline V gene. Losses at the gene ends were 8 bases for V and 3 bases for J; bases not matched to a gene: 7. CDR3 length: 14 amino acids. The DNA of the CDR3 is TGCGCCAGTAGAACACAGGGGGCAACAGATACGCAGTATTTT. Translated, it gives CASRTQGATDTQYF.

The V and J genes are TRBV5-1 and TRBJ1-2; the match to TRBD1 covers 9 bases. From germline, CDR1 is SGHRS and CDR2 YFSETQ. V lost 0 bases, J lost 8 bases, and 14 bases stayed unmatched. The CDR3 contains 17 residues. The CDR3 region is CASSLERRDRDPHGYTF. CDR3 DNA: TGCGCCAGCAGCTTGGAACGCCGGGACAGGGACCCTCACGGCTACACCTTC.

This chain joins TRBV7-9 and TRBJ2-1, with TRBD2 identical over 9 bases. V dropped 3 bases and J dropped 1; count of bases not matched to a gene: 4. The germline CDR1 and CDR2 sequences are SEHNR and FQNEAQ (reference sequence). The CDR3 extends over 16 amino acids. CDR3 region: CASSFALAGSYNEQFF. CDR3 DNA: TGTGCCAGCAGCTTCGCCCTAGCGGGATCCTACAATGAGCAGTTCTTC.

CDR3 nucleotides: TGCAGCGTTGAGGTCGGCGGGGAGACCCAGTACTTC. Translated: CSVEVGGETQYF. This chain links TRBV29-1 with TRBJ2-5, with D perhaps matching TRBD2 (5 bases). CDR3 length: 12 amino acids. Germline CDR1 SQVTM, CDR2 ANQGSEA. Trimming cost V 3 bases and J 5 bases, with 10 bases left between them. Full variable domain (remainder filled in from reference TRBV29-1 and TRBJ2-5): SAVISQKPSRDICQRGTSLTIQCQVDSQVTMMFWYRQQPGQSLTLIATANQGSEATYESGFVIDKFPISRPNLTFSTLTVSNMSPEDSSIYLCSVEVGGETQYFGPGTRLLVL.

The chain is built from TRBV4-1 and TRBJ2-2; unclear D gene. With 1 base removed from V and 5 bases from J, the gap between germline ends came to 14 bases. Germline loops: CDR1 MGHRA, CDR2 YSYEKL. The CDR3 length is 16 residues. The CDR3 protein is CASSQVRLVRTGELFF. In nucleotides, the CDR3 is TGCGCCAGCAGCCAAGTACGCCTTGTGAGAACCGGGGAGCTGTTTTTT.

V usage is TRBV6-5 and J usage is TRBJ1-6; D call uncertain. CDR1 and CDR2 from the germline V gene are MNHEY and SVGAGI. V gave up 5 bases and J gave up 9 bases, with 11 bases separating them. This CDR3 has 13 amino acids. CDR3 nucleotides: TGTGCCAGCAGTACCCACGGGGTTTCACCCCTCCACTTT. Encoded protein: CASSTHGVSPLHF.

This clone appeared a few times. The rearrangement links TRBV13 to TRBJ2-7; possibly TRBD2 for D (5 bases). The V end lost 5 bases, the J end lost 3 bases, and 17 bases lay between the germline ends. The CDR3 is 15 amino acids. CDR1 is PRHDT and CDR2 is FYEKMQ in the germline V gene (reference sequence). The CDR3 here is CASSVRRNRGYEQYF. In DNA form, the CDR3 reads TGTGCCAGCAGCGTGCGGAGGAACAGAGGCTACGAGCAGTACTTC.

This clone was observed a few times. The rearrangement links TRBV6-4 to TRBJ1-3, with TRBD1 as a possible D gene (5 bases). The germline V gene encodes CDR1 MRHNA and CDR2 SNTAGT. The V end lost 3 bases, the J end lost 4 bases, and 7 bases lay between the germline ends. This CDR3 contains 13 residues. CDR3 sequence (DNA): TGTGCCAGCAGTGAGACAGCCGGAAACACCATATATTTT. Translating it yields CASSETAGNTIYF.

V is TRBV5-1 and J is TRBJ2-3; D remains unclear. Germline-derived CDR1 and CDR2 are SGHRS and YFSETQ. Trimming pared 0 bases from V and 2 bases from J, leaving 4 bases between. CDR3 length: 13 residues. The CDR3: CASSLAPTDTQYF. In DNA, the CDR3 is TGCGCCAGCAGCTTGGCTCCCACAGATACGCAGTATTTT.

The chain couples TRBV7-9 to TRBJ2-1, with 8 bases that match TRBD2. Germline V CDR1 and CDR2: SEHNR, FQNEAQ (reference sequence). Trimming at V came to 2 bases and at J to 4 bases, leaving 4 bases not matched to a gene. The CDR3 extends over 15 amino acids. CDR3 DNA sequence: TGTGCCAGCAGCTTACTAGCGGGCTTATACAATGAGCAGTTCTTC. Residues: CASSLLAGLYNEQFF. Variable domain in full (rest from reference TRBV7-9 and TRBJ2-1): DTGVSQNPRHKITKRGQNVTFRCDPISEHNRLYWYRQTLGQGPEFLTYFQNEAQLEKSRLLSDRFSAERPKGSFSTLEIQRTEQGDSAMYLCASSLLAGLYNEQFFGPGTRLTVL.

This clone was counted a few times. This rearrangement joins TRBV29-1 to TRBJ1-3; D not resolved. From germline, CDR1 is SQVTM and CDR2 ANQGSEA. Trimming pared 4 bases from V and 8 bases from J, leaving 6 bases between. The CDR3 contains 10 residues. The DNA of the CDR3 is TGCAGCGTTGGTGAGGACACCATATATTTT. Translation gives CSVGEDTIYF.

The V gene is TRBV6-5, the J gene TRBJ1-1; no clear D. Trimming stripped 2 bases from V and 3 bases from J, with 4 bases between. The CDR3 length is 12 residues. In germline, CDR1 is MNHEY, CDR2 SVGAGI. CDR3 residues: CASSYGDTEAFF. The DNA of the CDR3 is TGTGCCAGCAGTTACGGAGACACTGAAGCTTTCTTT.

This clone occurred a few times. The genes are TRBV19 and TRBJ2-3; 12 nucleotides match TRBD1. The CDR3 extends over 16 amino acids. With V trimmed by 1 base and J by 2 bases, 1 base remained unmatched. Germline CDR1 reads LNHDA; CDR2 reads SQIVND (reference sequence). The chain's CDR3 is CASSIVGQGATDTQYF. CDR3 DNA sequence: TGTGCCAGTAGTATAGTGGGACAGGGGGCCACAGATACGCAGTATTTT.

The chain employs TRBV7-7 and TRBJ2-5; possible D gene TRBD2, 6 bases. V shed 8 bases and J shed 5 bases, with 6 bases lying between them. The CDR3 spans 10 residues. The V gene's germline CDR1 is SSHAT and CDR2 FNYEAQ (reference sequence). The CDR3 loop reads CASGGETQYF. CDR3 DNA: TGTGCCAGCGGGGGGGAGACCCAGTACTTC.